This passage covers 26 T cell receptor beta chains from one sample sequenced in a study of pediatric ulcerative colitis. Rectal tissue came from one to two pinch biopsies taken at colonoscopy. Data came from immunoSEQ multiplex PCR; TCRdb stores just in-frame clones and leaves some out. The sample lists 10,000 to 13,000 clones; 65% to 90% were seen once. Sequences were obtained from gut tissue. The receptors here all came from a girl aged 10-17 years who was a control in a study of pediatric ulcerative colitis.

This chain joins TRBV28 and TRBJ1-2; TRBD1 agrees at 8 bases. The CDR3 loop spans 14 amino acids. Germline lookup yields CDR1 MDHEN and CDR2 SYDVKM. The J segment lost 3 bases and the V segment lost 5 bases, leaving 5 bases of the junction unmatched. CDR3 in DNA: TGTGCCAGCAGTCGGAGGACAGGGTACTATGGCTACACCTTC. Residues: CASSRRTGYYGYTF.

This clone has a single count. V and J are TRBV28 and TRBJ1-4, with 8 bases aligning to TRBD1. Trimming cost V 7 bases and J 4 bases; bases outside gene matches: 11. CDR1 is MDHEN, CDR2 SYDVKM, per germline. There are 16 residues in the CDR3. Written as DNA, the CDR3 is TGTGCCAGCAAAACCGGCGGACAGGGTAATAATGAAAAACTGTTTTTT. Its translation: CASKTGGQGNNEKLFF.

This chain joins TRBV7-2 and TRBJ2-3; 12 positions match TRBD2. Trimming took 0 bases from V and 5 from J; bases not matched to a gene: 0. Germline values: CDR1 SGHTA, CDR2 FQGNSA. The CDR3 sequence is 15 residues long. CDR3 nucleotides: TGTGCCAGCAGCTTAGCGGGACTAGCGGGAGATACGCAGTATTTT. Its translation is CASSLAGLAGDTQYF.

The chain uses TRBV6-1 and TRBJ2-5, with D unresolved. The germline gives CDR1 MNHNS, CDR2 SASEGT. The CDR3 runs 13 residues. Trimming removed 4 bases at V and 5 bases at J, with 11 bases between. The CDR3 loop reads CASSVFGRETQYF. In DNA, the CDR3 is TGTGCCAGCAGTGTGTTCGGTCGGGAGACCCAGTACTTC.

The V gene is TRBV11-2, the J gene TRBJ2-1, with 13 bases lining up with TRBD2. There are 17 residues in the CDR3. V lost 1 base to trimming and J lost 9 bases; unmatched junction nucleotides: 9. Germline V CDR1 and CDR2: SGHAT, FQNNGV. The CDR3 DNA follows: TGTGCCAGCAGCTTAGGTCCCGGACTAGCGGGAGATGGTGAGCAGTTCTTC. Translation: CASSLGPGLAGDGEQFF.

The chain is built from TRBV4-2 and TRBJ2-2; D remains ambiguous. Trimming shortened V by 0 bases and J by 8 bases, and 7 bases separated the two germline ends. CDR1 and CDR2 from the germline V gene are LGHNA and YNFKEQ. This CDR3 spans 13 amino acids. This chain's CDR3 is CASSQDKGGELFF. DNA for the CDR3: TGTGCCAGCAGCCAAGATAAGGGTGGGGAGCTGTTTTTT.

This CDR3 is CASSVGTSGSAGANVLTF. The CDR3 DNA is TGTGCCAGCAGCGTAGGGACTAGCGGGAGCGCTGGGGCCAACGTCCTGACTTTC. The rearrangement uses TRBV9 and TRBJ2-6; 13 bases match TRBD2. CDR3 length equals 18 residues. With 0 bases clipped from V and 2 bases from J, the junction kept 2 bases outside the gene matches. The germline V gene encodes CDR1 SGDLS and CDR2 YYNGEE. The variable domain in full, completed from reference TRBV9 and TRBJ2-6, reads DSGVTQTPKHLITATGQRVTLRCSPRSGDLSVYWYQQSLDQGLQFLIQYYNGEERAKGNILERFSAQQFPDLHSELNLSSLELGDSALYFCASSVGTSGSAGANVLTFGAGSRLTVL.

The chain combines TRBV5-4 with TRBJ2-5, with 8 bases fitting TRBD1. Trimming cost V 5 bases and J 3 bases; bases outside gene matches: 12. Germline V gene data show CDR1 as SGHNT and CDR2 as YYREEE (reference sequence). The CDR3 runs to 16 residues. The CDR3 loop reads CASRFDPGQVKETQYF. CDR3 nucleotides: TGTGCCAGCAGATTCGACCCGGGACAGGTCAAAGAGACCCAGTACTTC.

The genes are TRBV29-1 and TRBJ2-5; 10 bases align to TRBD2. The CDR3 covers 13 residues. V trimming: 4 bases; J trimming: 2 bases; junction bases outside the gene matches: 1. In germline, CDR1 is SQVTM, CDR2 ANQGSEA. The chain's CDR3 is CSVGTSGQETQYF. Written as DNA, the CDR3 is TGCAGCGTTGGGACTAGCGGACAAGAGACCCAGTACTTC.

The V and J genes are TRBV9 and TRBJ2-1; 9 bases are shared with TRBD2. Germline CDR1 reads SGDLS; CDR2 reads YYNGEE. The CDR3 spans 14 residues. The trim removed 2 bases at V and 9 bases at J, leaving 6 bases unmatched. CDR3 DNA sequence: TGTGCCAGCAGCGTTCCCCCAGCGGGAGGTGAGCAGTTCTTC. As protein: CASSVPPAGGEQFF.

This clone was found a few times. As DNA, the CDR3 is TGTGCCAGCAGCGCTAAAGGGGTCTACAATGAGCAGTTCTTC. Protein: CASSAKGVYNEQFF. The chain combines TRBV6-5 with TRBJ2-1; TRBD1 might be the D (5 bases). The CDR3 is 14 residues long. Germline CDR1 and CDR2: MNHEY and SVGAGI. Trimming stripped 6 bases from V and 3 bases from J, with 12 bases between.

The V and J genes are TRBV28 and TRBJ2-7; D uncertain. The CDR3 is 14 residues long. Trimming took off 3 bases at V and 2 bases at J, with 11 bases between the two ends. Germline V gene sequence: CDR1 MDHEN, CDR2 SYDVKM. The CDR3 sequence is CASSFSTVTYEQYF. CDR3 coding DNA: TGTGCCAGCAGTTTCAGTACAGTTACCTACGAGCAGTACTTC.

The V call is TRBV28, the J call TRBJ1-4, with unresolved D. Germline assignment: CDR1 MDHEN and CDR2 SYDVKM. The CDR3 loop spans 14 amino acids. The V end was cut by 6 bases, the J end by 8 bases, with 16 bases between. The CDR3 is CASSPIPEREKLFF. The CDR3, as DNA: TGTGCCAGCAGCCCAATACCGGAGAGGGAAAAACTGTTTTTT.

J is TRBJ1-5 and V is TRBV28, with 7 bases matching TRBD1. V gave up 6 bases and J gave up 7 bases; unmatched junction bases: 6. In germline, CDR1 is MDHEN, CDR2 SYDVKM. This CDR3 comprises 13 residues. In DNA, the CDR3 is TGTGCCAGCAGGCGGGACAGTAAACAGCCCCAGCATTTT. Amino acids: CASRRDSKQPQHF.

The rearrangement joins TRBV28 to TRBJ2-1; D tentatively reads TRBD1 or TRBD2 (6 bases each). CDR3 size: 16 residues. The germline CDR1 and CDR2 sequences are MDHEN and SYDVKM. V shed 5 bases and J shed 9 bases, with 23 bases lying between them. This chain's CDR3 is CASSTLGGGRPGEQFF. CDR3 nucleotides: TGTGCCAGCAGTACTTTGGGGGGCGGTCGCCCGGGTGAGCAGTTCTTC.

In DNA form, the CDR3 reads TGTGCCAGCAGCGCTGGCGGCAGGATCATTTCCTATGGCTACACCTTC. It encodes CASSAGGRIISYGYTF. V and J are TRBV7-2 and TRBJ1-2; no clear D gene. This CDR3 comprises 16 residues. Looked up from germline, CDR1 is SGHTA and CDR2 is FQGNSA. V lost 5 bases and J 4 bases, leaving 20 bases between the germline ends.

By its share, this clone is medium-sized (0.01 to 0.1%). This rearrangement joins TRBV19 to TRBJ1-1, with D possibly being TRBD1 (6 bases). This CDR3 contains 11 residues. The ends were cut back, 10 bases at V and 3 bases at J, with 9 bases in the middle. Looked up from germline, CDR1 is LNHDA and CDR2 is SQIVND (reference sequence). The CDR3 region has the DNA TGTGCCACCAGGGGCTACACTGAAGCTTTCTTT. Its translation is CATRGYTEAFF.

The rearrangement uses TRBV28 and TRBJ1-4; D might be TRBD1 (5 bases). Germline assignment: CDR1 MDHEN and CDR2 SYDVKM. V lost 3 bases, J lost 0 bases, and 11 bases lay in between. The CDR3 is 16 amino acids. CDR3 sequence: CASSLRTGATNEKLFF. In DNA, the CDR3 is TGTGCCAGCAGTTTGCGGACGGGGGCAACTAATGAAAAACTGTTTTTT.

This chain links TRBV7-9 with TRBJ1-1; D not resolved. This CDR3 is 15 amino acids long. Germline assignment: CDR1 SEHNR and CDR2 FQNEAQ (reference sequence). Trimming took 2 bases from V and 0 from J, leaving 10 bases between them. The CDR3 sequence: CASSLHRDLNTEAFF. CDR3 bases: TGTGCCAGCAGCTTACACCGGGATTTGAACACTGAAGCTTTCTTT.

This chain joins TRBV5-5 and TRBJ2-7; D is unresolved. The germline V gene has CDR1 SGHKS and CDR2 YYEKEE (reference sequence). The CDR3 sequence is 13 residues long. Trimming stripped 3 bases from V and 1 base from J, with 8 bases between. For the CDR3, the DNA is TGTGCCAGCAGCTACGGAGATTCCTACGAGCAGTACTTC. Translated, it gives CASSYGDSYEQYF. Based on the CDR3 plus reference TRBV5-5 and TRBJ2-7, the full variable domain is DAGVTQSPTHLIKTRGQQVTLRCSPISGHKSVSWYQQVLGQGPQFIFQYYEKEERGRGNFPDRFSARQFPNYSSELNVNALLLGDSALYLCASSYGDSYEQYFGPGTRLTVT.

The table lists this clone with a count of one. The chain carries TRBV29-1 and TRBJ1-5; unclear D gene. The germline CDR1 and CDR2 sequences are SQVTM and ANQGSEA. V lost 5 bases and J lost 3, with 11 bases in between. The length of the CDR3 is 13 residues. In nucleotides, the CDR3 is TGCAGCGTTTCGGCGGCACTCAATCAGCCCCAGCATTTT. Protein product: CSVSAALNQPQHF. The full variable domain, with the rest looked up from reference TRBV29-1 and TRBJ1-5, is SAVISQKPSRDICQRGTSLTIQCQVDSQVTMMFWYRQQPGQSLTLIATANQGSEATYESGFVIDKFPISRPNLTFSTLTVSNMSPEDSSIYLCSVSAALNQPQHFGDGTRLSIL.

This clone was detected once. This chain joins TRBV30 and TRBJ1-1; possible D gene TRBD1, 5 bases. Germline loops: CDR1 GTSNPN, CDR2 SVGIG (reference sequence). The V end lost 3 bases, the J end lost 5 bases, and 13 bases lay between the germline ends. The CDR3 covers 13 residues. CDR3 region: CAWRGRAGTEAFF. The DNA for the CDR3 is TGTGCCTGGAGGGGCAGGGCGGGGACTGAAGCTTTCTTT.

CDR3: CASSFTGTDTQYF. CDR3 in DNA: TGTGCCAGCAGTTTCACAGGCACAGATACGCAGTATTTT. This sequence joins TRBV28 and TRBJ2-3; no reliable D call. The germline CDR1 and CDR2 sequences are MDHEN and SYDVKM. This CDR3 is 13 amino acids long. V dropped 3 bases and J dropped 1 base, with 5 bases sitting between them.

The V and J genes are TRBV30 and TRBJ2-2, with TRBD1 matching over 7 bases. The CDR3 sequence is 15 residues long. The J segment lost 5 bases and the V segment lost 0 bases, leaving 6 bases of the junction unmatched. Per the germline V gene, CDR1 is GTSNPN and CDR2 is SVGIG (reference sequence). The CDR3 loop reads CAWSVRTGWTGELFF. CDR3 nucleotide sequence: TGTGCCTGGAGTGTACGGACAGGATGGACCGGGGAGCTGTTTTTT.

V and J are TRBV6-5 and TRBJ2-2; no clear D gene. This CDR3 comprises 11 residues. Between the trimmed V and J ends, which lost 2 bases and 13 bases, there was a span of 8 bases. Germline V gene lookup returns CDR1 MNHEY and CDR2 SVGAGI. DNA for the CDR3: TGTGCCAGCAGTTACAATTCAGGGCTGTTTTTT. As protein: CASSYNSGLFF.

V gene TRBV7-6 combines with J gene TRBJ2-7; TRBD2 matches 9 bases. Trimming took 5 bases from V and 2 from J; bases not matched to a gene: 13. In germline, CDR1 is SGHVS, CDR2 FNYEAQ. The CDR3 is 17 residues long. CDR3 sequence (DNA): TGTGCCAGCAGCCCACAAACTACCGGCGGGAGGGCCTACGAGCAGTACTTC. This translates into CASSPQTTGGRAYEQYF.